Sequencing of this T cell receptor (beta chain) was carried out in a study of cytomegalovirus exposure and HLA in healthy donors. Study conclusions and caveats: Associated with HLA alleles at 0.05 false discovery rate in a later analysis were some 16,000 TCR beta sequences. Previously analyzed data showed that most TCR beta V segments were productive at a frequency of about 87% or about 30%. There were a few CMV-associated chains whose specificity for CMV antigens was confirmed in vitro. An observed cluster of highly shared sequence variants was recorded as a likely sequencing artifact.

As for this clone: What it recognizes is unknown.

Germline assignment: CDR1 SGDLS and CDR2 YYNGEE. V shed 3 bases and J shed 1 base, with 7 bases lying between them. CDR3 length equals 13 residues. In the PCR, 60 Vbeta and 13 Jbeta primers were used. Sequencing was performed with immunoSEQ multiplex PCR; in TCRdb, only in-frame clones are kept and a portion is missing. Of about 240,000 clones in the sample, around 80% were seen once. The sequencing input was PBMCs. This receptor was taken from a boy younger than 18 in good health and CMV-seronegative. The chain has TRBV9 and TRBJ1-1; D gene ambiguous. The CDR3 DNA sequence: TGTGCCAGCAGCGCCCTAGAGAACACTGAAGCTTTCTTT. It yields the protein CASSALENTEAFF.